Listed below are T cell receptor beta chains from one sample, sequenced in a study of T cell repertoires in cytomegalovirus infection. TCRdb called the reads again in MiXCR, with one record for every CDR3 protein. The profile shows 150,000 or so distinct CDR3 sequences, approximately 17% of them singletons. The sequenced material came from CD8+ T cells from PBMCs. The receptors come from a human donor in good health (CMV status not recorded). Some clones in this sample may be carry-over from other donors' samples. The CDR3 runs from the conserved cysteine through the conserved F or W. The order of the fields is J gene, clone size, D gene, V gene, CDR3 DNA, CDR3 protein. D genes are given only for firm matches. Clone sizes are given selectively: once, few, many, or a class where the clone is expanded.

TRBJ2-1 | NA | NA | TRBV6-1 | TGTGCCAGCAGTTATTACACAGGGTATGATGAGCAGTTCTTC | CASSYYTGYDEQFF
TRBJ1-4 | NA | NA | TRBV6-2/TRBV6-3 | TGTGCCAGCAGAGCCGAAAGGGGCGCAACTAATGAAAAACTGTTTTTT | CASRAERGATNEKLFF
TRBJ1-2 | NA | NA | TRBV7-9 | TGTGCCAGCAGACGTGACAGTTATGGCTACACCTTC | CASRRDSYGYTF
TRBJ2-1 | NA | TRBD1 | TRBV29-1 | TGCAGCGTTGAGCGGACAGGGAGCTCCTACAATGAGCAGTTCTTC | CSVERTGSSYNEQFF
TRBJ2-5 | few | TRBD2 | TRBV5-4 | TGTGCCAGCAGCTTAGCGGGGGGCTCCCAAGAGACCCAGTACTTC | CASSLAGGSQETQYF
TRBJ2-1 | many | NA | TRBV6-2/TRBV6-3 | TGTGCCAGCAGTTACTCGGAGGGAGAGGGCAATGAGCAGTTCTTC | CASSYSEGEGNEQFF
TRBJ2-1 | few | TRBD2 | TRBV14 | TGTGCCAGCAGCCTTCGGACTAGCGGGGCCTCGAGGGATGAGCAGTTCTTC | CASSLRTSGASRDEQFF
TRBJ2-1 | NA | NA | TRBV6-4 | TGTGCCCGCAGTTACTCTATGCGCGGGAAGATGCGATACAATGAGCAGTTCTTC | CARSYSMRGKMRYNEQFF
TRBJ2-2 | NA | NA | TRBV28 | TGTGCCAGCAGTTTATACAGGGTGAACACCGGGGAGCTGTTTTTT | CASSLYRVNTGELFF
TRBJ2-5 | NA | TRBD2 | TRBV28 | TGTGCCAGCAGTCTAGCGGGATGGGAGACCCAGTACTTC | CASSLAGWETQYF
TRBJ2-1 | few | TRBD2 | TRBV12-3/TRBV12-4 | TGTGCCAGCGCCGGAGGGGGACTAGCATCCTACAATGAGCAGTTCTTC | CASAGGGLASYNEQFF
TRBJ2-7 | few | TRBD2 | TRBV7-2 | TGTGCCAGCAGCTTCGGGGGGGCCCACGAGCAGTACTTC | CASSFGGAHEQYF
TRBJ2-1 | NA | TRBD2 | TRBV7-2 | TGTGCCAGCAGCCCGGGACTAGCGGGGGTCCGCTCCTACAATGAGCAGTTCTTC | CASSPGLAGVRSYNEQFF
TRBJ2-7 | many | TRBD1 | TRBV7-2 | TGTGCCAGCAGCCCCCCCAGGGGGTTCGAGCAGTACTTC | CASSPPRGFEQYF
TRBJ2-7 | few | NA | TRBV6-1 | TGTGCCAGCAGTGAAGTACAGTACGAGCAGTACTTC | CASSEVQYEQYF
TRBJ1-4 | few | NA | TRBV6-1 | TGTGCCAGCAGTGAACCCCACAGGAGAAATGAAAAACTGTTTTTT | CASSEPHRRNEKLFF
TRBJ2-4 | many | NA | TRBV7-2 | TGTGCCAGCAGCTACGGGCTACAAAACATTCAGTACTTC | CASSYGLQNIQYF
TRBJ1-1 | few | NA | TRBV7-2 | TGTGCCAGCAGCCCCCCGGAAGTCACTGAAGCTTTCTTT | CASSPPEVTEAFF
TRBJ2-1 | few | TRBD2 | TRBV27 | TGTGCCAGCAGCTCCTTAGCGGGAGGACCCTACAATGAGCAGTTCTTC | CASSSLAGGPYNEQFF
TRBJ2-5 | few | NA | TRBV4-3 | TGCGCCAGCAGCCAAGATCTGAGAGGACACGAGACCCAGTACTTC | CASSQDLRGHETQYF
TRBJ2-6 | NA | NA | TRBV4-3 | TGCGCCAGCAGCCAAGATCGATTCCGCTCCGGGGCCAACGTCCTGACTTTC | CASSQDRFRSGANVLTF
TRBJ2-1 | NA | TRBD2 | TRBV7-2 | TGTGCCAGCAGCCCAGCGGTGGGCGGGGGGGCTTGGGAGCAGTTCTTC | CASSPAVGGGAWEQFF
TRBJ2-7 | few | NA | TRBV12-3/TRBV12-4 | TGTGCCAGCAGTGCGCCCGGCCCACACTACGAGCAGTACTTC | CASSAPGPHYEQYF
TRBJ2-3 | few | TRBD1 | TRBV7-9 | TGTGCCAGCAGCTTCAGACAGGGTCTTGAGGATACGCAGTATTTT | CASSFRQGLEDTQYF
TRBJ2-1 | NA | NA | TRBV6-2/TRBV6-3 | TGTGCCAGCAGTTACGAGGGCTACAATGAGCAGTTCTTC | CASSYEGYNEQFF
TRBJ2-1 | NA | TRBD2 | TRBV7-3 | TGTGCCAGCAGCCCGCGCCCCCCCCGATTAGCGGGAGTCCCGGGTAATGAGCAGTTCTTC | CASSPRPPRLAGVPGNEQFF
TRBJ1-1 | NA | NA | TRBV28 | TGTGCCAGCAGTTTATTCTCTTCCACTCGGGGGACTGAAGCTTTCTTT | CASSLFSSTRGTEAFF
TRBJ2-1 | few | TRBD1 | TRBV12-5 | TGTGCTAGTGGTTTGGAGAGAGGGGGCTTGAATGAGCAGTTCTTC | CASGLERGGLNEQFF
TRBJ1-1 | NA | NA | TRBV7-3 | TGTGCCAGCAGCTACAGCGCGGAGAACACTGAAGCTTTCTTT | CASSYSAENTEAFF
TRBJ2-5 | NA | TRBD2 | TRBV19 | TGTGCCAGTAGTATAGATGCGGCTAGCGGGAGTCGTGAGACCCAGTACTTC | CASSIDAASGSRETQYF
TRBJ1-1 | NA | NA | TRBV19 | TGTGCCAGTCAGAGTAGGGCCGGTGAGACTGAAGCTTTCTTT | CASQSRAGETEAFF
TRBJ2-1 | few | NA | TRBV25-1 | TGTGCCAGCAGTGGGGACGGTAAGATCTCCTACAATGAGCAGTTCTTC | CASSGDGKISYNEQFF
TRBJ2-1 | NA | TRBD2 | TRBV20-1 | TGCAGTGCTCTAGCGGGAGGGGATTACAATGAGCAGTTCTTC | CSALAGGDYNEQFF
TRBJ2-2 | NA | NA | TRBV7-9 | TGTGCCAGCTTGACGGGTGATTACACCGGGGAGCTGTTTTTT | CASLTGDYTGELFF
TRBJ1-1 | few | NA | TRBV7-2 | TGTGCCAGCAGCAAAAGAGCCGCCTTAACGCGGAACACTGAAGCTTTCTTT | CASSKRAALTRNTEAFF
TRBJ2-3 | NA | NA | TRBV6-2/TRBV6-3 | TGTGCCAGCAGTTGGACGGACCCTAGCACAGATACGCAGTATTTT | CASSWTDPSTDTQYF
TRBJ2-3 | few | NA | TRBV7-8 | TGTGCCAGCAGCTTGACAGGGCGGGGAGATACGCAGTATTTT | CASSLTGRGDTQYF
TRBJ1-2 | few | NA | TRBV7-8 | TGTGCCAGCACCACTAATCGGGTCTATGGCTACACCTTC | CASTTNRVYGYTF
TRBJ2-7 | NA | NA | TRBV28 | TGTGCCAGCATATCCGGACTGCGCCCCTACGAGCAGTACTTC | CASISGLRPYEQYF
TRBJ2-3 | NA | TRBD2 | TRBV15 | TGTGCCACCAGCAGAGAGGGTCTAGCGGGAAGCCCGACAGATACGCAGTATTTT | CATSREGLAGSPTDTQYF
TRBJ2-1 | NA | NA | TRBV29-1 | TGCAGCGTTGAAGGAGGCACCAATGAGCAGTTCTTC | CSVEGGTNEQFF